This record concerns one TCR beta chain sequence. What it binds is not known. Profiling relied on immunoSEQ multiplex PCR, and the TCRdb table lists in-frame clones only, not all of them. The sample has fewer than 90,000 clones, roughly 92% seen once. This record comes from a study of OX40 agonist ivuxolimab in advanced cancers. Study-wide background: Among those enrolled, mean age was 60 years (range about 23 to 90) and 75% to 85% were male. Earlier anti-PD-1, anti-PD-L1 or anti-CTLA-4 therapy was permitted; over 35% had received some. Broader study findings: Among T cells, CD8+ cells averaged more expanded clones than CD4+ cells. Clonal expansion in partial responders at 0.1-3.0 mg/kg ranked among the lowest.

V lost 7 bases to trimming and J lost 7 bases; unmatched junction nucleotides: 10. From germline, CDR1 is LNHDA and CDR2 SQIVND (reference sequence). The CDR3 extends over 14 amino acids. The source is an adult with an advanced solid tumor such as melanoma, head and neck, liver or kidney cancer. The sample consisted of CD4+ or CD8+ T cells sorted from blood, taken in a trial of the OX40 agonist ivuxolimab. J is TRBJ1-1 and V is TRBV19, with 9 bases fitting TRBD1. The CDR3 is CASTTGTGIFEAFF. CDR3 nucleotides: TGTGCCAGTACTACCGGGACAGGGATTTTTGAAGCTTTCTTT.